The 26 T cell receptor beta chains given below trace back to one sample, sequenced in a study of CD8 T cells in Susac syndrome (dated by TCRdb to about 2019). Receptors were amplified or captured by the immunoSEQ multiplex PCR assay. RNA was extracted with the RNeasy kit and roughly 0.45 to 1 ug was reverse transcribed using random hexamers. TCRdb reran the public reads through fastp at Q25 and MiXCR, keeping productive beta chains. One record per CDR3 amino acid sequence lists the most common genes and DNA. The sample profile shows roughly 200,000 distinct CDR3 sequences; 95% of them were found once. The top ten clones comprise 0.16% of the sample. Specimen: CD8+ T cells from PBMCs. These receptors all stem from a human donor with multiple sclerosis.

The chain has TRBV20-1 and TRBJ2-7; 7 bases match TRBD2. The CDR3 length is 13 residues. Losses at the gene ends were 3 bases for V and 6 bases for J; bases not matched to a gene: 8. Germline assignment: CDR1 DFQATT and CDR2 SNEGSKA (reference sequence). In DNA, the CDR3 is TGCAGTGCTAGTGGGGGGGGTGTGAGCGAGCAGTACTTC. It encodes CSASGGGVSEQYF.

The J gene is TRBJ2-1, the V gene TRBV27; the D is unclear. V lost 7 bases to trimming and J lost 5 bases, with 0 bases between them. Germline lookup yields CDR1 MNHEY and CDR2 SMNVEV (reference sequence). The length of the CDR3 is 9 residues. The CDR3: CASNNEQFF. CDR3 in DNA: TGTGCCAGCAACAATGAGCAGTTCTTC.

This chain connects TRBV28 to TRBJ2-3, with D possibly TRBD1 on 5 matching bases. CDR1 is MDHEN, CDR2 SYDVKM, per germline. Trimming shortened V by 5 bases and J by 1 base, and 13 bases separated the two germline ends. The CDR3 totals 15 residues. CDR3 in DNA: TGTGCCAGCAGTCTTCCACCACAGGGCACAGATACGCAGTATTTT. Amino acids: CASSLPPQGTDTQYF.

V and J are TRBV25-1 and TRBJ1-1; D call uncertain. Trimming shortened V by 6 bases and J by 1 base, and 9 bases separated the two germline ends. The CDR3 is 13 amino acids. From germline, CDR1 is MGHDK and CDR2 SYGVNS. CDR3 sequence: CASRATGNTEAFF. The CDR3 bases are TGTGCCAGCAGAGCTACGGGGAACACTGAAGCTTTCTTT.

This chain links TRBV27 with TRBJ2-3; 7 nucleotides match TRBD1. The J segment lost 2 bases and the V segment lost 5 bases, leaving 7 bases of the junction unmatched. Per the germline V gene, CDR1 is MNHEY and CDR2 is SMNVEV (reference sequence). This CDR3 region has 15 residues. CDR3 DNA sequence: TGTGCCAGCAGTAGGGGGACAGCCCACACAGATACGCAGTATTTT. It yields the protein CASSRGTAHTDTQYF.

This chain connects TRBV5-1 to TRBJ2-1; no clear D gene. This CDR3 contains 16 residues. Deletions cut 0 bases from V and 2 bases from J, with 12 bases between. Germline CDR1 and CDR2: SGHRS and YFSETQ. Here the CDR3 DNA reads TGCGCCAGCAGCTTGGGGTTGAGTCCACCCTACAATGAGCAGTTCTTC. Translating gives CASSLGLSPPYNEQFF.

This sequence joins TRBV4-1 and TRBJ2-7, with no clear D. Trimming shortened V by 4 bases and J by 0 bases, and 16 bases separated the two germline ends. Germline CDR1 is MGHRA and CDR2 is YSYEKL. The CDR3 loop spans 16 amino acids. CDR3 sequence: CASSPQSPAYSYEQYF. Written as DNA, the CDR3 is TGCGCCAGCAGCCCACAATCCCCAGCGTACTCCTACGAGCAGTACTTC.

V is TRBV20-1 and J is TRBJ2-7; D is undetermined. The length of the CDR3 is 11 residues. Germline V lookup: CDR1 DFQATT, CDR2 SNEGSKA (reference sequence). V was shortened by 0 bases and J by 5 bases, with 5 bases between the two germline ends. The CDR3 coding sequence is TGCAGTGCTAGAGATGGCCACGAGCAGTACTTC. It yields the protein CSARDGHEQYF.

V and J are TRBV7-9 and TRBJ2-7; D is tentatively TRBD1 or TRBD2 (5 bases each). The CDR3 consists of 15 residues. CDR1 SEHNR and CDR2 FQNEAQ come from the germline V gene (reference sequence). Trimming pared 3 bases from V and 7 bases from J, leaving 19 bases between. The CDR3 DNA reads as TGTGCCAGCAGCTTTCGGGGTACGGGGCCGAGGGAGCAGTACTTC. Translated, it gives CASSFRGTGPREQYF.

This clonotype has only one observation. V usage is TRBV27 and J usage is TRBJ2-7; D uncertain. Trimming removed 6 bases from V and 5 bases from J, with 14 bases in between. The CDR3 runs to 13 residues. The germline gives CDR1 MNHEY, CDR2 SMNVEV (reference sequence). The CDR3 DNA is TGTGCCAGCAGACCCTTTGCGCTCGACGAGCAGTACTTC. It yields the protein CASRPFALDEQYF.

V usage is TRBV29-1 and J usage is TRBJ2-2; D gene uncertain. Germline CDR1 is SQVTM and CDR2 is ANQGSEA. V was clipped by 4 bases and J by 4 bases, with 4 bases between them. There are 11 residues in the CDR3. The CDR3, as DNA: TGCAGCGTTGCTACCACCGGGGAGCTGTTTTTT. Translation: CSVATTGELFF.

V gene TRBV7-9 combines with J gene TRBJ2-3; D possibly corresponds to TRBD2 (5 bases). Between the trimmed V and J ends, which lost 6 bases and 3 bases, there was a span of 10 bases. Looked up from germline, CDR1 is SEHNR and CDR2 is FQNEAQ (reference sequence). The CDR3 totals 13 residues. The CDR3 region is CASRGELTDTQYF. For the CDR3, the DNA is TGTGCCAGCAGGGGAGAGTTGACAGATACGCAGTATTTT. The whole variable domain, remainder taken from reference TRBV7-9 and TRBJ2-3, is DTGVSQNPRHKITKRGQNVTFRCDPISEHNRLYWYRQTLGQGPEFLTYFQNEAQLEKSRLLSDRFSAERPKGSFSTLEIQRTEQGDSAMYLCASRGELTDTQYFGPGTRLTVL.

This clonotype was observed a single time. The chain has TRBV2 and TRBJ2-7, with 8 bases matching TRBD1. V was pared by 3 bases and J by 1 base, with 5 bases of the junction left unmatched. CDR3 size: 15 residues. Germline CDR1 and CDR2: SNHLY and FYNNEI. The CDR3 is CASSDQGALSYEQYF. The CDR3 region has the DNA TGTGCCAGCAGTGACCAGGGGGCGTTGTCCTACGAGCAGTACTTC.

The gene calls are TRBV12-3 or TRBV12-4 and TRBJ2-2, with unresolved D. With 6 bases removed from V and 0 bases from J, the gap between germline ends came to 14 bases. This CDR3 comprises 16 residues. As DNA, the CDR3 is TGTGCCAGCAGCAATAAATACGACGCGAACACCGGGGAGCTGTTTTTT. Translating it yields CASSNKYDANTGELFF.

The chain employs TRBV30 and TRBJ1-2; 7 bases are shared with TRBD1. Germline V CDR1 and CDR2: GTSNPN, SVGIG (reference sequence). The J segment lost 3 bases and the V segment lost 0 bases, leaving 7 bases of the junction unmatched. The CDR3 loop spans 15 amino acids. The CDR3 sequence: CAWSVVMGQYYGYTF. CDR3 DNA sequence: TGTGCCTGGAGTGTGGTAATGGGACAGTACTATGGCTACACCTTC. The full variable domain, with the rest looked up from reference TRBV30 and TRBJ1-2, is SQTIHQWPATLVQPVGSPLSLECTVEGTSNPNLYWYRQAAGRGLQLLFYSVGIGQISSEVPQNLSASRPQDRQFILSSKKLLLSDSGFYLCAWSVVMGQYYGYTFGSGTRLTVV.

The gene calls are TRBV20-1 and TRBJ2-1; TRBD2 agrees at 11 bases. CDR3 length equals 14 residues. The trim removed 6 bases at V and 8 bases at J, leaving 9 bases unmatched. Germline V gene sequence: CDR1 DFQATT, CDR2 SNEGSKA (reference sequence). Here the CDR3 reads CSADLAGGLYEQFF. CDR3 in DNA: TGCAGTGCGGATCTAGCGGGGGGCTTGTATGAGCAGTTCTTC.

The chain recombines TRBV9 with TRBJ2-2; D remains unclear. CDR1 SGDLS and CDR2 YYNGEE come from the germline V gene. Trimming pared 3 bases from V and 4 bases from J, leaving 10 bases between. This CDR3 spans 14 amino acids. The CDR3 sequence: CASSAAGTTGELFF. CDR3 nucleotides: TGTGCCAGCAGCGCCGCAGGAACCACCGGGGAGCTGTTTTTT.

The chain employs TRBV12-3 or TRBV12-4 and TRBJ2-1, with TRBD2 matching over 14 bases. This CDR3 comprises 14 residues. Trimming removed 8 bases from V and 9 bases from J; junction bases left unmatched: 6. This CDR3 reads CASLRLAGGLEQFF. The DNA for the CDR3 is TGTGCCAGCCTCCGACTAGCGGGAGGGCTTGAGCAGTTCTTC.

This chain links TRBV15 with TRBJ1-1, with D maybe TRBD1 (6 bases). The CDR3 consists of 17 residues. Trimming removed 4 bases from V and 0 bases from J, with 18 bases in between. The V gene's germline CDR1 is LNHNV and CDR2 YYDKDF (reference sequence). CDR3 sequence reads: CATSISPGEAVNTEAFF. CDR3 DNA sequence: TGTGCCACCAGCATATCCCCAGGGGAGGCGGTGAACACTGAAGCTTTCTTT. The variable domain in full, with the rest retrieved from reference TRBV15 and TRBJ1-1, is DAMVIQNPRYQVTQFGKPVTLSCSQTLNHNVMYWYQQKSSQAPKLLFHYYDKDFNNEADTPDNFQSRRPNTSFCFLDIRSPGLGDTAMYLCATSISPGEAVNTEAFFGQGTRLTVV.

The CDR3 DNA reads as TGCAGTGCTAGAGATTGGGAGATTGGTCATGGCTACACCTTC. It is translated as CSARDWEIGHGYTF. The V gene is TRBV20-1, the J gene TRBJ1-2, with D unclear. V lost 0 bases to trimming and J lost 6 bases, with 14 bases between them. The CDR3 runs to 14 residues. Germline CDR1 and CDR2: DFQATT and SNEGSKA (reference sequence).

With regard to this clonotype: The junction shows a germline mismatch at one end, possibly a read error. The chain couples TRBV6-6 to TRBJ2-3, with D perhaps TRBD1 or TRBD2 (7 bases each). CDR3 length: 14 residues. CDR1 MNHNY and CDR2 SVGAGI come from the germline V gene (reference sequence). The CDR3 coding sequence is TGTGCCAACAGTCAGCAGGGGGGGGCAGATACGCAGTATTTT. Protein product: CANSQQGGADTQYF.

This sequence joins TRBV7-9 and TRBJ2-1; D is unclear. CDR3 size: 11 residues. V was trimmed by 6 bases and J by 9 bases, leaving 9 bases between them. CDR1 and CDR2 from the germline V gene are SEHNR and FQNEAQ (reference sequence). Here the CDR3 reads CASRWRVEQFF. The CDR3 coding sequence is TGTGCCAGCAGATGGAGAGTTGAGCAGTTCTTC.

This clonotype has a single count. This chain links TRBV12-5 with TRBJ2-7; no firm D call. CDR1 is LGHNT and CDR2 is FRNRAP in the germline V gene. The ends were cut back, 4 bases at V and 0 bases at J, with 10 bases in the middle. The CDR3 totals 14 residues. CDR3 DNA: TGTGCTAGTGGTTCTTATGGACCCTCCTACGAGCAGTACTTC. It yields the protein CASGSYGPSYEQYF.

The sample holds one count of this clonotype. The chain combines TRBV18 with TRBJ2-7, with D possibly matching TRBD2 (5 bases). The CDR3 loop spans 14 amino acids. Germline values: CDR1 KGHSH, CDR2 LQKENI. V lost 4 bases to trimming and J lost 0 bases, with 10 bases between them. DNA of the CDR3: TGTGCCAGCTCACGCGAGGGCGGCTCCTACGAGCAGTACTTC. Protein product: CASSREGGSYEQYF. The complete variable domain, with remaining parts taken from reference TRBV18 and TRBJ2-7, reads NAGVMQNPRHLVRRRGQEARLRCSPMKGHSHVYWYRQLPEEGLKFMVYLQKENIIDESGMPKERFSAEFPKEGPSILRIQQVVRGDSAAYFCASSREGGSYEQYFGPGTRLTVT.

This clonotype showed up just once. This chain links TRBV7-9 with TRBJ2-3; D gene unclear. This CDR3 comprises 14 residues. Between the trimmed V and J ends, which lost 4 bases and 2 bases, there was a span of 10 bases. The germline V gene has CDR1 SEHNR and CDR2 FQNEAQ (reference sequence). The CDR3 protein is CASSSEVATDTQYF. DNA of the CDR3: TGTGCCAGCAGCTCCGAAGTGGCCACAGATACGCAGTATTTT.

The rearrangement joins TRBV2 to TRBJ1-2, with unresolved D. The CDR3 extends over 15 amino acids. With 6 bases removed from V and 1 base from J, the gap between germline ends came to 15 bases. Germline CDR1 is SNHLY and CDR2 is FYNNEI. The CDR3 DNA reads TGTGCCAGCAGCCCCGGAATGGGCAATAACTATGGCTACACCTTC. It codes for CASSPGMGNNYGYTF.